Presented here are 9 T cell receptor beta chains from one specimen sequenced in a study of cytomegalovirus exposure and HLA in healthy donors. PCR amplification relied on 60 Vbeta primers (plus 13 Jbeta primers). Libraries were prepared by immunoSEQ multiplex PCR; TCRdb keeps only in-frame clonotypes and omits some of them. The sample shows about 240,000 clones, 75% to 85% of them seen only once. Specimen: PBMCs. Receptors originate from a woman aged 60-75 years in good health and CMV-seropositive.

The gene calls are TRBV19 and TRBJ2-1, with 9 bases fitting TRBD1. The V gene end was trimmed by 9 bases and the J gene end by 5 bases; junction bases not matched to a gene: 17. Germline loops: CDR1 LNHDA, CDR2 SQIVND (reference sequence). This CDR3 has 17 residues. This chain's CDR3 is CASQFGPGQGINNEQFF. CDR3 DNA sequence: TGTGCCAGCCAATTTGGCCCCGGACAGGGGATCAACAATGAGCAGTTCTTC.

This clone turned up a few times. The rearrangement joins TRBV6-1 to TRBJ2-3; D possibly corresponds to TRBD2 (5 bases). Germline lookup yields CDR1 MNHNS and CDR2 SASEGT. V gave up 4 bases and J gave up 3 bases, with 11 bases separating them. The CDR3 contains 14 residues. The CDR3 DNA sequence: TGTGCCAGCAGTGTGTCGGGAAGGACAGATACGCAGTATTTT. Amino acids: CASSVSGRTDTQYF.

This rearrangement joins TRBV19 to TRBJ1-2; the match to TRBD1 covers 8 bases. In germline, CDR1 is LNHDA, CDR2 SQIVND (reference sequence). V gave up 6 bases and J gave up 8 bases; unmatched junction bases: 11. CDR3 length: 14 residues. This CDR3 is CASRWREGTGGYTF. CDR3 sequence (DNA): TGTGCCAGTAGATGGCGAGAAGGGACAGGCGGCTACACCTTC. Using reference TRBV19 and TRBJ1-2 for the parts outside the CDR3, the full variable domain is DGGITQSPKYLFRKEGQNVTLSCEQNLNHDAMYWYRQDPGQGLRLIYYSQIVNDFQKGDIAEGYSVSREKKESFPLTVTSAQKNPTAFYLCASRWREGTGGYTFGSGTRLTVV.

The rearrangement uses TRBV27 and TRBJ1-2; D gene unclear. CDR3 size: 13 residues. Germline CDR1 is MNHEY and CDR2 is SMNVEV (reference sequence). V was pared by 2 bases and J by 5 bases, with 9 bases between. The DNA of the CDR3 is TGTGCCAGCAGTTTAGAGGGCCGGTATGGCTACACCTTC. Translation: CASSLEGRYGYTF.

This clone was seen a single time. The CDR3 protein is CASSSDRANTEAFF. The CDR3 region has the DNA TGCGCCAGCAGTTCTGACAGGGCGAACACTGAAGCTTTCTTT. The J gene is TRBJ1-1, the V gene TRBV10-1; 7 bases match TRBD1. The CDR3 runs 14 residues. V lost 5 bases, J lost 1 base, and 4 bases stayed unmatched. CDR1 is WNHNN, CDR2 SYGVQD, per germline (reference sequence).

The V gene is TRBV11-3, the J gene TRBJ2-1, with 8 nucleotides matching TRBD2. Germline CDR1 is SGHNT and CDR2 is YENEEA. This CDR3 has 15 amino acids. Losses at the gene ends were 6 bases for V and 2 bases for J; bases not matched to a gene: 6. DNA for the CDR3: TGTGCCAGCAGTTCCCCAGCGGGAGCCTACAATGAGCAGTTCTTC. This codes for CASSSPAGAYNEQFF.

This sequence joins TRBV29-1 and TRBJ1-1; the D is unclear. The germline V and J ends were trimmed by 3 bases and 5 bases, with 10 bases remaining between them. Per germline, CDR1 SQVTM and CDR2 ANQGSEA. This CDR3 comprises 12 residues. The CDR3 nucleotides read TGCAGCGTTGAGATCGGGAAGACTGAAGCTTTCTTT. Translated, it gives CSVEIGKTEAFF.

CDR3 protein: CASSPDRGAYEQYF. For the CDR3, the DNA is TGCGCCAGCAGCCCGGACAGGGGAGCCTACGAGCAGTACTTC. This chain connects TRBV5-1 to TRBJ2-7, with TRBD1 identical over 9 bases. With 4 bases clipped from V and 2 bases from J, the junction kept 4 bases outside the gene matches. Germline CDR1 SGHRS, CDR2 YFSETQ. The CDR3 contains 14 residues.

The gene calls are TRBV5-1 and TRBJ2-1; 8 bases map to TRBD2. Germline V gene data show CDR1 as SGHRS and CDR2 as YFSETQ. This CDR3 region has 13 residues. The junction had 5 bases not matched to a gene; V was cut back by 4 bases and J by 8 bases. The CDR3 sequence: CASSGGLADEQFF. CDR3 DNA sequence: TGCGCCAGCAGCGGCGGACTAGCCGATGAGCAGTTCTTC.